This record looks at one T cell receptor (beta chain) sequence and its context. This specimen comes from a study of cytomegalovirus exposure and HLA in healthy donors. The PCR ran on 60 Vbeta and 13 Jbeta primers. Sequenced by immunoSEQ multiplex PCR; TCRdb stores in-frame clones only, minus some. The sample consists of over 130,000 clones, around 70% of them appearing once. V lost 5 bases and J lost 4, with 14 bases in between. The CDR3 length is 15 residues. Germline V gives CDR1 KGHSH, CDR2 LQKENI. Sequencing input: PBMCs. This TCR came from a woman aged 25 to 39 in good health and CMV-seronegative. This chain links TRBV18 with TRBJ2-2, with D perhaps matching TRBD2 (6 bases). Written as DNA, the CDR3 is TGTGCCAGCTCATCTCAAAGGCGGGGCACCGGGGAGCTGTTTTTT. This gives the protein CASSSQRRGTGELFF.